A single sample is the source of the 14 T cell receptor beta chains below, sequenced in a study of T cells in Graves' hyperthyroidism and ophthalmopathy. The TCR beta CDR3 regions underwent amplification using RNA transcripts as the source. The HTBI primer set served for first-round RT-PCR of the TCR CDR3. TCRdb used MiXCR to reprocess the multiplex PCR reads, holding one entry per CDR3 protein. The table has about 560,000 distinct CDR3 sequences, about a sixth seen once. The sample consisted of blood. The origin of the receptors is a woman aged 18-35 years with Graves' hyperthyroidism.

In this sample, this clonotype turned up many times. The chain uses TRBV12-3 or TRBV12-4 and TRBJ2-3; no firm D call. The length of the CDR3 is 14 residues. The V end was cut by 1 base, the J end by 3 bases, with 8 bases between. In DNA form, the CDR3 reads TGTGCCAGCAGTTTAGGGGATCTGACAGATACGCAGTATTTT. Its translation: CASSLGDLTDTQYF.

The V and J genes are TRBV10-1 and TRBJ2-3, with 8 bases aligning to TRBD2. After removal of 6 bases from V and 5 bases from J, the junction contained 10 bases not matched to a gene. There are 15 residues in the CDR3. From germline, CDR1 is WNHNN and CDR2 SYGVQD (reference sequence). In DNA, the CDR3 is TGCGCCAGCAGCCCTGGCGGGGGGATCATAGATACGCAGTATTTT. Translation: CASSPGGGIIDTQYF.

This chain links TRBV3-1 with TRBJ2-7; 7 nucleotides line up with TRBD2. The trim removed 4 bases at V and 6 bases at J, leaving 6 bases unmatched. This CDR3 has 13 amino acids. Germline V gene data show CDR1 as LGHDT and CDR2 as YNNKEL (reference sequence). The CDR3 protein is CASSPPREGEQYF. The CDR3 DNA reads TGTGCCAGCAGCCCCCCAAGGGAGGGCGAGCAGTACTTC.

This clonotype was counted many times. The chain uses TRBV28 and TRBJ2-7, with 8 bases matching TRBD1. Germline V gene data show CDR1 as MDHEN and CDR2 as SYDVKM. CDR3 length equals 13 residues. Trimming took 8 bases from V and 3 from J; bases not matched to a gene: 6. As DNA, the CDR3 is TGTGCCAGCGGGGGCAGGGGGCTCTACGAGCAGTACTTC. As protein: CASGGRGLYEQYF. Full variable domain (remainder filled in from reference TRBV28 and TRBJ2-7): DVKVTQSSRYLVKRTGEKVFLECVQDMDHENMFWYRQDPGLGLRLIYFSYDVKMKEKGDIPEGYSVSREKKERFSLILESASTNQTSMYLCASGGRGLYEQYFGPGTRLTVT.

Remarks on this clonotype: This clone may be a read error of a much larger clone one base away. In this CDR3 the conserved last residue, phenylalanine or tryptophan, is missing, so a read error is likely. This CDR3 reads CASSYSETQYL. CDR3 nucleotides: TGTGCCAGCAGTTACTCGGAGACCCAGTACCTC. The rearrangement uses TRBV6-5 and TRBJ2-5; D is unresolved. CDR3 length: 11 residues. CDR1 MNHEY and CDR2 SVGAGI come from the germline V gene. V was shortened by 0 bases and J by 5 bases, with 1 base between the two germline ends.

This clonotype was picked up a small number of times. V is TRBV7-2 and J is TRBJ1-2; 7 bases line up with TRBD1. The V gene's germline CDR1 is SGHTA and CDR2 FQGNSA. CDR3 length: 13 amino acids. The J segment lost 5 bases and the V segment lost 4 bases, leaving 4 bases of the junction unmatched. The CDR3 spells CASSSMTGYGYTF. The CDR3 DNA is TGTGCCAGCAGCTCTATGACAGGGTATGGCTACACCTTC.

This clonotype has ten or more counts. This chain links TRBV2 with TRBJ1-3, with TRBD1 as a possible D gene (5 bases). The CDR3 contains 15 residues. The ends were cut back, 1 base at V and 7 bases at J, with 14 bases in the middle. The germline gives CDR1 SNHLY, CDR2 FYNNEI. The CDR3 nucleotides are TGTGCCAGCAGTGAAGGTAGCAGGGATCTCAACACCATATATTTT. It yields the protein CASSEGSRDLNTIYF.

The sample holds a few counts of this clonotype. V is TRBV29-1 and J is TRBJ2-5; maybe TRBD2 (6 bases). Germline V gene lookup returns CDR1 SQVTM and CDR2 ANQGSEA. The CDR3 has 14 amino acids. V lost 6 bases, J lost 3 bases, and 17 bases lay in between. The CDR3 DNA is TGCAGCGTCGACACGGGACTGAGCGAAGAGACCCAGTACTTC. It is translated as CSVDTGLSEETQYF.

The genes are TRBV12-3 or TRBV12-4 and TRBJ2-2; D may be TRBD2 (6 bases). V was shortened by 6 bases and J by 3 bases, with 14 bases between the two germline ends. CDR3 size: 15 residues. The CDR3 coding sequence is TGTGCCAGCAGCGTAACGGGAGTGTACACCGGGGAGCTGTTTTTT. This gives the protein CASSVTGVYTGELFF.

The chain carries TRBV7-2 and TRBJ2-5; D call uncertain. This CDR3 spans 16 amino acids. CDR1 is SGHTA and CDR2 is FQGNSA in the germline V gene. Trimming took off 2 bases at V and 3 bases at J, with 16 bases between the two ends. CDR3 coding DNA: TGTGCCAGCAGCTTATACAAGGTTTCGAGAGAAGAGACCCAGTACTTC. Its protein product is CASSLYKVSREETQYF.

This clonotype was counted at least ten times. V is TRBV5-1 and J is TRBJ2-7; D ambiguous. The germline V gene encodes CDR1 SGHRS and CDR2 YFSETQ. The CDR3 is made up of 16 amino acids. V was shortened by 1 base and J by 0 bases, with 14 bases between the two germline ends. In DNA, the CDR3 is TGCGCCAGCAGCTTGTATTCAGGTGGCAGCTCCTACGAGCAGTACTTC. Protein: CASSLYSGGSSYEQYF.

This clonotype has more than one count but fewer than ten. The V call is TRBV6-2 or TRBV6-3, the J call TRBJ1-1, with D unresolved. CDR3 length equals 13 residues. Trimming took off 7 bases at V and 0 bases at J, with 9 bases between the two ends. Germline V gives CDR1 MNHEY, CDR2 SVGEGT. The DNA for the CDR3 is TGTGCCAGCATTAGGGCTATGAACACTGAAGCTTTCTTT. It yields the protein CASIRAMNTEAFF.

This clonotype appeared a few times. The chain links TRBV20-1 to TRBJ2-4, with D possibly being TRBD2 (6 bases). Per the germline V gene, CDR1 is DFQATT and CDR2 is SNEGSKA (reference sequence). The CDR3 totals 14 residues. V dropped 7 bases and J dropped 7 bases, with 20 bases sitting between them. This CDR3 reads CSGRSGLALNIQYF. As DNA, the CDR3 is TGCAGTGGTAGGAGCGGTCTAGCGCTGAACATTCAGTACTTC.

This clonotype was recorded a few times. The rearrangement uses TRBV20-1 and TRBJ2-2; D possibly corresponds to TRBD2 (7 bases). Germline lookup yields CDR1 DFQATT and CDR2 SNEGSKA (reference sequence). There are 14 residues in the CDR3. The ends were cut back, 3 bases at V and 5 bases at J, with 13 bases in the middle. CDR3 nucleotide sequence: TGCAGTGCTAGTAGGGGGGGCGGAACCGGGGAGCTGTTTTTT. The encoded protein is CSASRGGGTGELFF.